The 24 T cell receptor beta chains below were found in one sample sequenced in a study of control samples from healthy donors and cancer patients. Assay: immunoSEQ multiplex PCR; the TCRdb copy retains only in-frame clones and omits some. The sample holds some 150,000 clones, around 93% seen once. Sequences were obtained from blood. These TCRs come from a woman in her sixties or seventies in good health.

With regard to this clone: Other DNA variants within this sample encode the same CDR3. CDR3 bases: TGTGCCAGCAGCCCCAGACAGGGCCTCACAGATACGCAGTATTTT. Its protein product is CASSPRQGLTDTQYF. This chain connects TRBV7-2 to TRBJ2-3, with TRBD1 matching over 7 bases. Trimming at V came to 5 bases and at J to 2 bases, leaving 7 bases not matched to a gene. Per germline, CDR1 SGHTA and CDR2 FQGNSA. The CDR3 runs 15 residues.

V is TRBV13 and J is TRBJ2-4, with TRBD1 as a possible D gene (6 bases). V gave up 2 bases and J gave up 6 bases, with 11 bases separating them. The CDR3 is 14 amino acids. Germline assignment: CDR1 PRHDT and CDR2 FYEKMQ (reference sequence). This chain's CDR3 is CASSLSRGGNIQYF. DNA for the CDR3: TGTGCCAGCAGCTTATCCAGGGGTGGAAACATTCAGTACTTC. The variable domain in full, with the rest retrieved from reference TRBV13 and TRBJ2-4, is AAGVIQSPRHLIKEKRETATLKCYPIPRHDTVYWYQQGPGQDPQFLISFYEKMQSDKGSIPDRFSAQQFSDYHSELNMSSLELGDSALYFCASSLSRGGNIQYFGAGTRLSVL.

The chain employs TRBV28 and TRBJ1-1; D not resolved. The germline V gene encodes CDR1 MDHEN and CDR2 SYDVKM. Trimming shortened V by 3 bases and J by 4 bases, and 15 bases separated the two germline ends. The CDR3 contains 15 residues. Here the CDR3 DNA reads TGTGCCAGCAGTTTGACGGGGATGGTAACCACTGAAGCTTTCTTT. It encodes CASSLTGMVTTEAFF.

This CDR3 reads CASSPGGQFDYTF. Here the CDR3 DNA reads TGTGCCAGCAGCCCAGGGGGCCAGTTCGACTACACCTTC. V is TRBV5-4 and J is TRBJ1-2; 8 bases fit TRBD1. V gave up 4 bases and J gave up 10 bases; unmatched junction bases: 9. The CDR3 is 13 amino acids. Germline-derived CDR1 and CDR2 are SGHNT and YYREEE (reference sequence).

The chain joins TRBV5-1 to TRBJ2-1, with 10 bases fitting TRBD2. The CDR3 contains 16 residues. The germline CDR1 and CDR2 sequences are SGHRS and YFSETQ. With 3 bases clipped from V and 8 bases from J, the junction kept 11 bases outside the gene matches. The CDR3 DNA reads TGCGCCAGCAGCTCTTGGGGGACTAGCGTGTTAGATGAGCAGTTCTTC. Translated: CASSSWGTSVLDEQFF.

The chain employs TRBV5-1 and TRBJ2-7; TRBD1 matches at 9 bases. CDR3 length equals 15 residues. Looked up from germline, CDR1 is SGHRS and CDR2 is YFSETQ. Unmatched junction bases numbered 11, after V lost 4 bases and J lost 6 bases. The CDR3 DNA is TGCGCCAGCAGCGGACCGGGACAGGGCCTCGTCGAGCAGTACTTC. Translating it yields CASSGPGQGLVEQYF.

This rearrangement joins TRBV4-3 to TRBJ1-1; no reliable D call. This CDR3 has 16 amino acids. Looked up from germline, CDR1 is LGHNA and CDR2 is YSLEER. V was cut by 0 bases and J by 5 bases, with 16 bases left in between. CDR3 coding DNA: TGCGCCAGCAGCCAAGAGGAACAGATTTTTCGAACTGAAGCTTTCTTT. Encoded protein: CASSQEEQIFRTEAFF.

CDR3 bases: TGTGCCAGCTCACCTCCTAATTCGTACGGAAACACCATATATTTT. Translated: CASSPPNSYGNTIYF. The rearrangement uses TRBV18 and TRBJ1-3, with D hard to call. Germline assignment: CDR1 KGHSH and CDR2 LQKENI. V lost 3 bases and J 4 bases, leaving 13 bases between the germline ends. The CDR3 length is 15 residues.

J is TRBJ2-3 and V is TRBV18; the D gene is possibly TRBD2 (6 bases). This CDR3 comprises 15 residues. CDR1 and CDR2 from the germline V gene are KGHSH and LQKENI. The V gene lost 1 base and the J gene lost 0 bases, with 8 bases spanning the gap. This chain's CDR3 is CASSPLLASTDTQYF. The CDR3, as DNA: TGTGCCAGCTCACCACTCCTAGCGAGCACAGATACGCAGTATTTT. The whole variable domain, filled in from reference TRBV18 and TRBJ2-3, reads NAGVMQNPRHLVRRRGQEARLRCSPMKGHSHVYWYRQLPEEGLKFMVYLQKENIIDESGMPKERFSAEFPKEGPSILRIQQVVRGDSAAYFCASSPLLASTDTQYFGPGTRLTVL.

This chain connects TRBV9 to TRBJ1-2; no definite D call. V gave up 0 bases and J gave up 11 bases, with 8 bases separating them. CDR1 is SGDLS and CDR2 is YYNGEE in the germline V gene. This CDR3 region has 11 residues. This chain's CDR3 is CASSVGVEYTF. In nucleotides, the CDR3 is TGTGCCAGCAGCGTAGGAGTGGAATACACCTTC.

The chain couples TRBV4-3 to TRBJ2-2, with 7 bases that match TRBD2. CDR1 is LGHNA and CDR2 is YSLEER in the germline V gene. V lost 0 bases to trimming and J lost 4 bases; unmatched junction nucleotides: 2. The CDR3 totals 15 residues. CDR3 sequence reads: CASSQELAFTGELFF. The CDR3 DNA sequence: TGCGCCAGCAGCCAAGAACTAGCGTTCACCGGGGAGCTGTTTTTT.

V is TRBV11-2 and J is TRBJ1-1; 11 bases are shared with TRBD1. V shed 4 bases, J shed 2 bases, and the junction held 3 bases outside the gene matches. The CDR3 consists of 15 residues. CDR1 and CDR2 from the germline V gene are SGHAT and FQNNGV. CDR3 amino acids: CASSSGQGANTEAFF. CDR3 coding DNA: TGTGCCAGCAGCTCCGGACAGGGGGCTAACACTGAAGCTTTCTTT.

V gene TRBV7-9 combines with J gene TRBJ1-2; no firm D call. Deletions cut 5 bases from V and 4 bases from J, with 17 bases between. The CDR3 consists of 15 residues. In germline, CDR1 is SEHNR, CDR2 FQNEAQ (reference sequence). In DNA, the CDR3 is TGTGCCAGCAGCCCCCTTTACACAGAATTCTATGGCTACACCTTC. It is translated as CASSPLYTEFYGYTF.

V gene TRBV11-2 combines with J gene TRBJ1-2; no reliable D call. CDR1 is SGHAT, CDR2 FQNNGV, per germline. The CDR3 runs 14 residues. The V and J ends lost 1 base and 7 bases respectively, with 13 bases between them. CDR3 sequence reads: CASSLGPGQGGYTF. The CDR3, as DNA: TGTGCCAGCAGCTTAGGCCCCGGCCAAGGTGGCTACACCTTC.

The genes are TRBV19 and TRBJ1-1; D remains unclear. Trimming shortened V by 8 bases and J by 1 base, and 5 bases separated the two germline ends. There are 11 residues in the CDR3. Germline V gene lookup returns CDR1 LNHDA and CDR2 SQIVND (reference sequence). Here the CDR3 reads CASRENTEAFF. Here the CDR3 DNA reads TGTGCCAGTCGGGAGAACACTGAAGCTTTCTTT.

The chain joins TRBV3-1 (or the pseudogene TRBV3-2) to TRBJ2-2, with D unresolved. This CDR3 has 14 residues. CDR1 LGHDT and CDR2 YNNKEL come from the germline V gene (reference sequence). Deletions cut 3 bases from V and 4 bases from J, with 9 bases between. CDR3 DNA: TGTGCCAGCAGCCAGGTCCGTGGCACCGGGGAGCTGTTTTTT. Translation gives CASSQVRGTGELFF.

The rearrangement links TRBV5-1 to TRBJ1-6; tentative D call: TRBD1 (5 bases). The CDR3 loop spans 17 amino acids. Trimming shortened V by 4 bases and J by 8 bases, and 22 bases separated the two germline ends. CDR1 SGHRS and CDR2 YFSETQ come from the germline V gene. In DNA, the CDR3 is TGCGCCAGCAGCCCGGTCCGGGCAGGGTATAGTCATTCACCCCTCCACTTT. Translating it yields CASSPVRAGYSHSPLHF.

This clone was seen a single time. The chain carries TRBV7-9 and TRBJ1-3; D gene ambiguous. Germline V gene sequence: CDR1 SEHNR, CDR2 FQNEAQ (reference sequence). This CDR3 contains 12 residues. V shed 2 bases and J shed 6 bases, with 5 bases lying between them. CDR3 sequence reads: CASSLTENTIYF. As DNA, the CDR3 is TGTGCCAGCAGCTTAACGGAAAACACCATATATTTT.

The J gene is TRBJ1-2, the V gene TRBV2; D unclear. The ends were cut back, 3 bases at V and 3 bases at J, with 5 bases in the middle. CDR3 size: 12 residues. Per the germline V gene, CDR1 is SNHLY and CDR2 is FYNNEI. The CDR3 nucleotides are TGTGCCAGCAGTGATGGGTACTATGGCTACACCTTC. Its translation: CASSDGYYGYTF.

This chain uses TRBV7-9 with TRBJ1-2; TRBD1 matches at 8 bases. Germline loops: CDR1 SEHNR, CDR2 FQNEAQ (reference sequence). V gave up 1 base and J gave up 7 bases; unmatched junction bases: 5. This CDR3 contains 14 residues. CDR3 residues: CASSLDQGAVGYTF. The DNA for the CDR3 is TGTGCCAGCAGCTTAGATCAGGGGGCAGTTGGCTACACCTTC.

The chain carries TRBV30 and TRBJ1-5; 7 positions match TRBD1. Germline V gene sequence: CDR1 GTSNPN, CDR2 SVGIG (reference sequence). This CDR3 is 13 amino acids long. J lost 6 bases, V lost 1 base, and 3 bases had no gene match. CDR3 amino acids: CAWSGQGAQPQHF. The DNA of the CDR3 is TGTGCCTGGAGTGGACAGGGCGCTCAGCCCCAGCATTTT.

This sequence joins TRBV5-4 and TRBJ2-3; TRBD1 matches at 8 bases. Trimming took 8 bases from V and 2 from J; bases not matched to a gene: 10. Germline V gene sequence: CDR1 SGHNT, CDR2 YYREEE (reference sequence). This CDR3 comprises 15 residues. CDR3 loop: CASAIGQGFTDTQYF. In DNA form, the CDR3 reads TGTGCCAGTGCTATAGGACAGGGATTCACAGATACGCAGTATTTT.

This sequence joins TRBV9 and TRBJ2-1; 11 bases align to TRBD2. The V segment lost 4 bases and the J segment 0 bases; nucleotides outside the gene matches: 9. CDR1 and CDR2 from the germline V gene are SGDLS and YYNGEE. This CDR3 is built from 18 residues. The CDR3 loop reads CASSPRTSGPSSYNEQFF. CDR3 DNA sequence: TGTGCCAGCAGCCCCAGGACTAGCGGGCCTAGCTCCTACAATGAGCAGTTCTTC.

The chain links TRBV19 to TRBJ1-1, with D possibly being TRBD1 (5 bases). The CDR3 is made up of 14 amino acids. Between the trimmed V and J ends, which lost 5 bases and 5 bases, there was a span of 15 bases. Germline values: CDR1 LNHDA, CDR2 SQIVND (reference sequence). The CDR3 is CASSFSEGYTEAFF. In DNA, the CDR3 is TGTGCCAGTAGTTTCTCAGAGGGGTATACTGAAGCTTTCTTT.